The 32 T cell receptor beta chains given below trace back to one sample, sequenced in a study of control samples from healthy donors and cancer patients. Assay used: immunoSEQ multiplex PCR; TCRdb lists only in-frame clones, some missing. Here the sample spans fewer than 300,000 clones, roughly four fifths being singletons. The sample taken for sequencing was PBMCs. The receptor source for this set is a woman aged 55-75 years with lung cancer.

The chain recombines TRBV7-8 with TRBJ1-5, with 7 positions matching TRBD1. Germline loops: CDR1 SGHVS, CDR2 FQNEAQ. The CDR3 runs 16 residues. V shed 2 bases, J shed 2 bases, and the junction held 6 bases outside the gene matches. CDR3 in amino acids: CASSLSLGTGNQPQHF. CDR3 in DNA: TGTGCCAGCAGCTTATCTCTCGGGACAGGCAATCAGCCCCAGCATTTT.

This clone was observed once. The DNA for the CDR3 is TGTGCCAGCAGTCCCGACAGGGGGTGGGGAAACACCATATATTTT. It is translated as CASSPDRGWGNTIYF. This sequence joins TRBV28 and TRBJ1-3; 9 bases match TRBD1. In germline, CDR1 is MDHEN, CDR2 SYDVKM. J gave up 4 bases and V 5 bases, and 6 bases lay outside the gene matches. The CDR3 extends over 15 amino acids. Full variable domain (remainder filled in from reference TRBV28 and TRBJ1-3): DVKVTQSSRYLVKRTGEKVFLECVQDMDHENMFWYRQDPGLGLRLIYFSYDVKMKEKGDIPEGYSVSREKKERFSLILESASTNQTSMYLCASSPDRGWGNTIYFGEGSWLTVV.

The rearrangement uses TRBV27 and TRBJ2-3, with no clear D. The germline V and J ends were trimmed by 3 bases and 2 bases, with 9 bases remaining between them. The CDR3 runs 14 residues. Germline assignment: CDR1 MNHEY and CDR2 SMNVEV (reference sequence). The CDR3 reads CASSFGSTTDTQYF. The CDR3 DNA follows: TGTGCCAGCAGTTTCGGGTCCACCACAGATACGCAGTATTTT.

This clone is a singleton in its sample. The V call is TRBV7-9, the J call TRBJ1-1; 7 nucleotides line up with TRBD1. Germline values: CDR1 SEHNR, CDR2 FQNEAQ (reference sequence). CDR3 length equals 15 residues. V shed 3 bases and J 0 bases; nucleotides not matched to a gene: 4. CDR3 residues: CASSLGDRVNTEAFF. The CDR3 coding sequence is TGTGCCAGCAGCTTGGGAGACAGGGTGAACACTGAAGCTTTCTTT. The full variable domain, with the rest looked up from reference TRBV7-9 and TRBJ1-1, is DTGVSQNPRHKITKRGQNVTFRCDPISEHNRLYWYRQTLGQGPEFLTYFQNEAQLEKSRLLSDRFSAERPKGSFSTLEIQRTEQGDSAMYLCASSLGDRVNTEAFFGQGTRLTVV.

CDR3: CASMTQAGGVPYEQYF. The CDR3 bases are TGTGCCAGCATGACCCAAGCGGGAGGGGTTCCCTACGAGCAGTACTTC. The genes are TRBV2 and TRBJ2-7, with 10 bases fitting TRBD2. V lost 7 bases to trimming and J lost 2 bases; unmatched junction nucleotides: 11. The V gene's germline CDR1 is SNHLY and CDR2 FYNNEI. This CDR3 is built from 16 residues. The full variable domain, with the rest looked up from reference TRBV2 and TRBJ2-7, is EPEVTQTPSHQVTQMGQEVILRCVPISNHLYFYWYRQILGQKVEFLVSFYNNEISEKSEIFDDQFSVERPDGSNFTLKIRSTKLEDSAMYFCASMTQAGGVPYEQYFGPGTRLTVT.

The V and J genes are TRBV6-2 or TRBV6-3 and TRBJ2-7; D gene unclear. Trimming cost V 0 bases and J 3 bases, with 12 bases left between them. The length of the CDR3 is 15 residues. Per germline, CDR1 MNHEY and CDR2 SVGEGT. The CDR3, as DNA: TGTGCCAGCAGTTACTCGATAGGCCGGAACTACGAGCAGTACTTC. Its protein is CASSYSIGRNYEQYF.

The chain couples TRBV5-1 to TRBJ2-7; no definite D call. The CDR3 length is 14 residues. CDR1 is SGHRS and CDR2 is YFSETQ in the germline V gene. The V end was cut by 1 base, the J end by 6 bases, with 14 bases between. CDR3 in amino acids: CASSLNLLGGEQYF. The CDR3 DNA is TGCGCCAGCAGCTTGAACCTGCTCGGTGGCGAGCAGTACTTC.

V is TRBV12-5 and J is TRBJ1-3; D gene uncertain. CDR3 length equals 14 residues. V was clipped by 2 bases and J by 0 bases, with 5 bases between them. CDR1 is LGHNT, CDR2 FRNRAP, per germline. Written as DNA, the CDR3 is TGTGCTAGTGGTTTGATAAGCTCTGGAAACACCATATATTTT. Translated, it gives CASGLISSGNTIYF.

The count of this clone is one. V usage is TRBV5-6 and J usage is TRBJ1-3; 12 nucleotides match TRBD1. Germline V gives CDR1 SGHDT, CDR2 YYEEEE. Trimming removed 4 bases from V and 4 bases from J; junction bases left unmatched: 9. The CDR3 runs to 17 residues. As DNA, the CDR3 is TGTGCCAGCAGCGGCACCGGGACAGGGGGCTTGGGAAACACCATATATTTT. Translated, it gives CASSGTGTGGLGNTIYF. Full variable domain (remainder filled in from reference TRBV5-6 and TRBJ1-3): DAGVTQSPTHLIKTRGQQVTLRCSPKSGHDTVSWYQQALGQGPQFIFQYYEEEERQRGNFPDRFSGHQFPNYSSELNVNALLLGDSALYLCASSGTGTGGLGNTIYFGEGSWLTVV.

The V and J genes are TRBV19 and TRBJ1-4; weak D call: TRBD1 (5 bases). Germline CDR1 LNHDA, CDR2 SQIVND (reference sequence). The ends were cut back, 3 bases at V and 0 bases at J, with 14 bases in the middle. The CDR3 totals 17 residues. The CDR3 DNA reads as TGTGCCAGTAGTATGGTCGGCAGGGTTGCAACTAATGAAAAACTGTTTTTT. This encodes CASSMVGRVATNEKLFF.

This chain joins TRBV10-3 and TRBJ2-7, with no clear D. Germline V CDR1 and CDR2: ENHRY, SYGVKD. Trimming took 8 bases from V and 2 from J, leaving 10 bases between them. The CDR3 runs 12 residues. The CDR3 loop is CAIGQRPYEQYF. CDR3 bases: TGTGCCATCGGGCAGCGTCCCTACGAGCAGTACTTC.

The V and J genes are TRBV6-5 and TRBJ1-1, with D perhaps matching TRBD1 (6 bases). From germline, CDR1 is MNHEY and CDR2 SVGAGI. The V end was cut by 6 bases, the J end by 6 bases, with 17 bases between. The CDR3 has 14 amino acids. The CDR3 loop reads CASRDRNRGSEAFF. The DNA of the CDR3 is TGTGCCAGCAGAGACAGGAATCGGGGCTCTGAAGCTTTCTTT.

This chain links TRBV5-1 with TRBJ1-3, with D possibly being TRBD1 (5 bases). Germline values: CDR1 SGHRS, CDR2 YFSETQ. V gave up 3 bases and J gave up 0 bases, with 19 bases separating them. The CDR3 loop spans 18 amino acids. CDR3 nucleotide sequence: TGCGCCAGCAGCTCCGGGACGGACTACCTAGCCTCTGGAAACACCATATATTTT. This codes for CASSSGTDYLASGNTIYF. The full variable domain, completed using reference TRBV5-1 and TRBJ1-3, is KAGVTQTPRYLIKTRGQQVTLSCSPISGHRSVSWYQQTPGQGLQFLFEYFSETQRNKGNFPGRFSGRQFSNSRSEMNVSTLELGDSALYLCASSSGTDYLASGNTIYFGEGSWLTVV.

In DNA, the CDR3 is TGTGCCAGCAGCTCAGGGATCGGCTACGAGCAGTACTTC. Amino acid sequence: CASSSGIGYEQYF. The chain recombines TRBV14 with TRBJ2-7; weak D call: TRBD1 (5 bases). The CDR3 totals 13 residues. Germline CDR1 and CDR2: SGHDN and FVKESK. Trimming shortened V by 5 bases and J by 3 bases, and 11 bases separated the two germline ends.

V usage is TRBV4-2 and J usage is TRBJ1-3; no clear D gene. V gave up 0 bases and J gave up 4 bases, with 10 bases separating them. This CDR3 is built from 15 residues. Germline V lookup: CDR1 LGHNA, CDR2 YNFKEQ. The CDR3 protein is CASSQDWAGGNTIYF. DNA of the CDR3: TGTGCCAGCAGCCAAGATTGGGCTGGGGGAAACACCATATATTTT.

The chain is built from TRBV5-1 and TRBJ2-5; TRBD2 matches at 9 bases. Germline lookup yields CDR1 SGHRS and CDR2 YFSETQ. Germline trimming cut 3 bases from V and 4 bases from J; bases unmatched to any gene: 7. The CDR3 has 15 amino acids. CDR3 in amino acids: CASSWPGSGRETQYF. In DNA, the CDR3 is TGCGCCAGCAGCTGGCCGGGTAGCGGGAGAGAGACCCAGTACTTC.

In regard to this clone: At the DNA level, this CDR3 is encoded by other sequences in the same sample as well. The V and J genes are TRBV28 and TRBJ2-7; no firm D call. Looked up from germline, CDR1 is MDHEN and CDR2 is SYDVKM. The CDR3 totals 12 residues. The germline V and J ends were trimmed by 1 base and 7 bases, with 8 bases remaining between them. CDR3 sequence (DNA): TGTGCCAGCAGTTTATCTCCATTGGAGCAGTACTTC. Amino acids: CASSLSPLEQYF.

This clone was seen only once. CDR3 amino acids: CASSPSGGAGANVLTF. The CDR3 region has the DNA TGCGCCAGCAGCCCTAGCGGGGGGGCTGGGGCCAACGTCCTGACTTTC. The gene calls are TRBV4-1 and TRBJ2-6; 12 nucleotides agree with TRBD2. The CDR3 is 16 amino acids. V lost 4 bases and J lost 2; bases outside the gene matches: 0. Per germline, CDR1 MGHRA and CDR2 YSYEKL.

The chain employs TRBV6-2 or TRBV6-3 and TRBJ2-3, with D possibly called TRBD1 or TRBD2 (5 bases each). The CDR3 loop spans 12 amino acids. Trimming took 4 bases from V and 6 from J, leaving 8 bases between them. Germline assignment: CDR1 MNHEY and CDR2 SVGEGT. The chain's CDR3 is CASSSREDTQYF. DNA for the CDR3: TGTGCCAGCAGTTCCAGGGAGGATACGCAGTATTTT.

This chain joins TRBV5-1 and TRBJ2-6, with 7 bases matching TRBD1. CDR1 is SGHRS, CDR2 YFSETQ, per germline. V shed 4 bases and J 0 bases; nucleotides not matched to a gene: 4. The CDR3 totals 16 residues. For the CDR3, the DNA is TGCGCCAGCAGCGACAGGGAGCGCTCTGGGGCCAACGTCCTGACTTTC. Residues: CASSDRERSGANVLTF.

The chain has TRBV3-1 (or the pseudogene TRBV3-2) and TRBJ2-7; TRBD1 is a possible D gene (6 bases). The germline V and J ends were trimmed by 4 bases and 2 bases, with 15 bases remaining between them. CDR1 and CDR2 from the germline V gene are LGHDT and YNNKEL (reference sequence). This CDR3 comprises 15 residues. The DNA for the CDR3 is TGTGCCAGCAGCCCCTCCGACAGGTCCCCCTACGAGCAGTACTTC. This codes for CASSPSDRSPYEQYF.

This clone came up a few times. A read error may produce the germline difference seen at one junction end. The chain recombines TRBV7-2 with TRBJ1-3; a weak D match, TRBD1 (6 bases). The CDR3 has 18 residues. In germline, CDR1 is SGHTA, CDR2 FQGNSA. CDR3 nucleotide sequence: TGTGCCAGCAGCTTAACCTATAGGGGGGTTCTCTCTGGAAACACCCTATATTTT. Its translation: CASSLTYRGVLSGNTLYF.

The V and J genes are TRBV30 and TRBJ2-3; D unclear. CDR1 is GTSNPN, CDR2 SVGIG, per germline (reference sequence). The CDR3 spans 14 residues. Trimming left V 1 base short and J 0 bases short, with 8 bases between. The CDR3 sequence: CAWSDGTSTDTQYF. CDR3 bases: TGTGCCTGGAGTGATGGCACTAGCACAGATACGCAGTATTTT.

As DNA, the CDR3 is TGTGCCAGCAGTCCGGCGGGATCCGATAATTCACCCCTCCACTTT. It is translated as CASSPAGSDNSPLHF. The V and J genes are TRBV28 and TRBJ1-6; D not certain. This CDR3 spans 15 amino acids. In germline, CDR1 is MDHEN, CDR2 SYDVKM. V dropped 5 bases and J dropped 5 bases, with 13 bases sitting between them. The whole variable domain, filled in from reference TRBV28 and TRBJ1-6, reads DVKVTQSSRYLVKRTGEKVFLECVQDMDHENMFWYRQDPGLGLRLIYFSYDVKMKEKGDIPEGYSVSREKKERFSLILESASTNQTSMYLCASSPAGSDNSPLHFGNGTRLTVT.

The chain uses TRBV7-2 and TRBJ1-2; TRBD1 agrees at 8 bases. Unmatched junction bases numbered 6, after V lost 1 base and J lost 5 bases. The CDR3 totals 15 residues. Germline lookup yields CDR1 SGHTA and CDR2 FQGNSA. The CDR3 region is CASSLVRTGYYGYTF. As DNA, the CDR3 is TGTGCCAGCAGCTTAGTACGGACAGGGTATTATGGCTACACCTTC.

This clone was picked up many times. This chain uses TRBV10-3 with TRBJ1-2; no clear D. Trimming stripped 0 bases from V and 4 bases from J, with 9 bases between. The CDR3 is 14 amino acids. Per the germline V gene, CDR1 is ENHRY and CDR2 is SYGVKD. The CDR3 DNA sequence: TGTGCCATCAGTGAGTCTGGTGGAAGCTATGGCTACACCTTC. As protein: CAISESGGSYGYTF.

Notes on this clone: As the CDR3 is not closed by the conserved phenylalanine or tryptophan, this likely results from a read error. This chain joins TRBV9 and TRBJ1-5, with D hard to call. Trimming cost V 7 bases and J 10 bases, with 6 bases left between them. The CDR3 spans 9 residues. CDR1 and CDR2 from the germline V gene are SGDLS and YYNGEE. The CDR3 spells CASFSPQHL. As DNA, the CDR3 is TGTGCCAGCTTCTCTCCCCAGCATCTT.

This clone was detected a few times. This rearrangement joins TRBV7-9 to TRBJ2-3; TRBD1 might be the D (6 bases). Germline V gene lookup returns CDR1 SEHNR and CDR2 FQNEAQ (reference sequence). V was pared by 1 base and J by 1 base, with 15 bases between. The CDR3 spans 17 residues. This chain's CDR3 is CASSLGFGAGGTDTQYF. As DNA, the CDR3 is TGTGCCAGCAGCTTAGGTTTTGGGGCAGGGGGCACAGATACGCAGTATTTT. The variable domain in full, with the rest retrieved from reference TRBV7-9 and TRBJ2-3, is DTGVSQNPRHKITKRGQNVTFRCDPISEHNRLYWYRQTLGQGPEFLTYFQNEAQLEKSRLLSDRFSAERPKGSFSTLEIQRTEQGDSAMYLCASSLGFGAGGTDTQYFGPGTRLTVL.

V is TRBV7-9 and J is TRBJ1-1; D gene ambiguous. The CDR3 is 13 amino acids. V was trimmed by 6 bases and J by 3 bases, leaving 11 bases between them. Germline V gives CDR1 SEHNR, CDR2 FQNEAQ (reference sequence). The DNA of the CDR3 is TGTGCCAGCAGGGAATATACGGACACTGAAGCTTTCTTT. Its protein is CASREYTDTEAFF.

The CDR3 protein is CASSAGAGGNTIYF. The CDR3 nucleotides read TGCGCCAGCAGCGCGGGAGCGGGGGGAAACACCATATATTTT. The chain links TRBV5-1 to TRBJ1-3; unclear D gene. Trimming left V 4 bases short and J 4 bases short, with 12 bases between. Per the germline V gene, CDR1 is SGHRS and CDR2 is YFSETQ. This CDR3 comprises 14 residues. Full variable domain (rest looked up from reference TRBV5-1 and TRBJ1-3): KAGVTQTPRYLIKTRGQQVTLSCSPISGHRSVSWYQQTPGQGLQFLFEYFSETQRNKGNFPGRFSGRQFSNSRSEMNVSTLELGDSALYLCASSAGAGGNTIYFGEGSWLTVV.

About this clone itself: Other DNA sequences within the sample encode an identical CDR3. The V and J genes are TRBV7-9 and TRBJ2-5; 7 nucleotides match TRBD1. The CDR3 runs to 13 residues. Germline CDR1 and CDR2: SEHNR and FQNEAQ (reference sequence). Trimming took 4 bases from V and 5 from J; bases not matched to a gene: 4. The CDR3 loop reads CASSSTGRETQYF. Here the CDR3 DNA reads TGTGCCAGCAGCTCGACAGGGCGGGAGACCCAGTACTTC.

This CDR3 reads CASSPTGGTGELFF. The CDR3 DNA follows: TGTGCCAGCAGCCCGACAGGGGGCACCGGGGAGCTGTTTTTT. This chain uses TRBV3-1 (or the pseudogene TRBV3-2) with TRBJ2-2, with 9 bases fitting TRBD1. Germline assignment: CDR1 LGHDT and CDR2 YNNKEL (reference sequence). With V trimmed by 4 bases and J by 4 bases, 1 base remained unmatched. This CDR3 spans 14 amino acids.